The entry that follows covers one TCR beta chain sequence. One entry per CDR3 protein, called by TCRdb with MiXCR from the 5' RACE reads. The sample shows more than 1.5 million distinct CDR3 sequences, less than 40% of them seen only once. This sample is drawn from a study of identical twins. The CDR3 runs 15 residues. CDR1 and CDR2 (germline): DFQATT, SNEGSKA (reference sequence). Trimming cost V 6 bases and J 2 bases; bases outside gene matches: 10. The source of this sequence is a newborn girl in good health. The specimen was cord blood. The V gene is TRBV20-1, the J gene TRBJ1-5; the match to TRBD1 covers 7 bases. CDR3 residues: CSAPVEGAGNQPQHF. In DNA form, the CDR3 reads TGCAGTGCCCCGGTAGAGGGGGCTGGCAATCAGCCCCAGCATTTT.